Shown below are 11 T cell receptor beta chains from a single sample sequenced in a study of blood T cell repertoires in COVID-19. Libraries were prepared by immunoSEQ multiplex PCR; TCRdb keeps only in-frame clonotypes and omits some of them. The sample holds approximately 440,000 clones, roughly 87% seen once. The material sequenced was PBMCs or T cells enriched from blood (not recorded which). The source of these receptors is a woman under 30 who had recovered from COVID-19.

V gene TRBV6-1 combines with J gene TRBJ2-3, with TRBD2 identical over 10 bases. V lost 4 bases to trimming and J lost 2 bases; unmatched junction nucleotides: 18. This CDR3 has 20 amino acids. Germline V CDR1 and CDR2: MNHNS, SASEGT. The CDR3 reads CASSVKEGLLAGGYTDTQYF. Written as DNA, the CDR3 is TGTGCCAGCAGTGTAAAAGAGGGGCTCTTAGCGGGGGGCTACACAGATACGCAGTATTTT.

This sequence joins TRBV3-1 (or the pseudogene TRBV3-2) and TRBJ2-1, with a weak D call TRBD1 (5 bases). The CDR3 runs 14 residues. V was trimmed by 1 base and J by 3 bases, leaving 7 bases between them. Germline CDR1 reads LGHDT; CDR2 reads YNNKEL (reference sequence). Here the CDR3 reads CASSQGDSYNEQFF. In DNA, the CDR3 is TGTGCCAGCAGCCAAGGTGACAGCTACAATGAGCAGTTCTTC.

The rearrangement links TRBV10-3 to TRBJ1-1; 7 positions match TRBD1. From germline, CDR1 is ENHRY and CDR2 SYGVKD. The V gene end was trimmed by 10 bases and the J gene end by 1 base; junction bases not matched to a gene: 6. This CDR3 contains 13 residues. The CDR3 nucleotides are TGTGCCAGCGGCGACAGGGAGAACACTGAAGCTTTCTTT. Residues: CASGDRENTEAFF.

This chain uses TRBV11-2 with TRBJ2-5; 8 bases align to TRBD2. The ends lost 3 bases at V and 1 base at J; junction bases unmatched: 7. This CDR3 is 16 amino acids long. CDR1 is SGHAT and CDR2 is FQNNGV in the germline V gene. CDR3 region: CASSFGLAGFQETQYF. The CDR3 coding sequence is TGTGCCAGCAGCTTTGGGCTAGCGGGTTTCCAAGAGACCCAGTACTTC.

The chain combines TRBV6-5 with TRBJ2-7; TRBD1 might be the D (5 bases). Trimming pared 3 bases from V and 3 bases from J, leaving 9 bases between. Germline CDR1 reads MNHEY; CDR2 reads SVGAGI. The CDR3 has 13 amino acids. The CDR3 coding sequence is TGTGCCAGCAGTTATGACAGAGACTACGAGCAGTACTTC. Translating gives CASSYDRDYEQYF.

The V and J genes are TRBV9 and TRBJ1-4; 8 bases match TRBD1. J was trimmed by 5 bases and V by 4 bases; bases with no gene match: 4. In germline, CDR1 is SGDLS, CDR2 YYNGEE. This CDR3 has 14 amino acids. The chain's CDR3 is CASSRQGSNEKLFF. Here the CDR3 DNA reads TGTGCCAGCAGCCGACAGGGGTCAAATGAAAAACTGTTTTTT. The variable domain in full, with the rest retrieved from reference TRBV9 and TRBJ1-4, is DSGVTQTPKHLITATGQRVTLRCSPRSGDLSVYWYQQSLDQGLQFLIQYYNGEERAKGNILERFSAQQFPDLHSELNLSSLELGDSALYFCASSRQGSNEKLFFGSGTQLSVL.

The chain carries TRBV25-1 and TRBJ2-7, with 7 bases that match TRBD2. The CDR3 loop spans 14 amino acids. The V segment lost 11 bases and the J segment 0 bases; nucleotides outside the gene matches: 10. The germline gives CDR1 MGHDK, CDR2 SYGVNS. CDR3 in DNA: TGTGCCGCAAGGGGAGGGGACCTCTCCTACGAGCAGTACTTC. Translated, it gives CAARGGDLSYEQYF.

The chain recombines TRBV29-1 with TRBJ2-1; D call uncertain. V lost 8 bases to trimming and J lost 0 bases, with 8 bases between them. CDR3 size: 12 residues. The germline V gene has CDR1 SQVTM and CDR2 ANQGSEA. The CDR3 DNA reads as TGCAGCTCATCACACTCCTACAATGAGCAGTTCTTC. Translation gives CSSSHSYNEQFF.

This clone has just a few counts. The chain uses TRBV5-1 and TRBJ1-2, with D perhaps matching TRBD1 (5 bases). The CDR3 is 13 residues long. V gave up 0 bases and J gave up 7 bases, with 10 bases separating them. Germline CDR1 reads SGHRS; CDR2 reads YFSETQ. CDR3 coding DNA: TGCGCCAGCAGCTTGGCGCAGGGACTTGGCTACACCTTC. Its protein product is CASSLAQGLGYTF.

This clone was found a few times. This chain connects TRBV7-2 to TRBJ2-7; 7 nucleotides match TRBD1. V shed 6 bases, J shed 6 bases, and the junction held 20 bases outside the gene matches. The germline gives CDR1 SGHTA, CDR2 FQGNSA. This CDR3 comprises 17 residues. The DNA for the CDR3 is TGTGCCAGCAGTTCCCTGTACCAGGGGGTTCAGGGGAGCGAGCAGTACTTC. The encoded protein is CASSSLYQGVQGSEQYF.

This chain connects TRBV11-3 to TRBJ2-7; maybe TRBD2 (6 bases). Trimming took 5 bases from V and 4 from J, leaving 15 bases between them. This CDR3 is built from 14 residues. Germline V gives CDR1 SGHNT, CDR2 YENEEA. The CDR3 sequence is CASSAGQSGYEQYF. CDR3 nucleotide sequence: TGTGCCAGCAGCGCGGGGCAATCGGGATACGAGCAGTACTTC. The variable domain in full, completed from reference TRBV11-3 and TRBJ2-7, reads EAGVVQSPRYKIIEKKQPVAFWCNPISGHNTLYWYLQNLGQGPELLIRYENEEAVDDSQLPKDRFSAERLKGVDSTLKIQPAELGDSAVYLCASSAGQSGYEQYFGPGTRLTVT.